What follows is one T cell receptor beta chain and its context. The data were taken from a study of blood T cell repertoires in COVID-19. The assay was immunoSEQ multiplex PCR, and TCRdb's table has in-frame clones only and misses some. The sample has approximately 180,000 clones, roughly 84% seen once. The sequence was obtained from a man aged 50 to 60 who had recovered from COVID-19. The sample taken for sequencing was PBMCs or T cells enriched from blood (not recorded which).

The CDR3 DNA sequence: TGTGCCAGCAGTTCTTTGGACAGGGGGTTTAATCAGCCCCAGCATTTT. It specifies CASSSLDRGFNQPQHF. The gene calls are TRBV6-5 and TRBJ1-5; 10 bases fit TRBD1. There are 16 residues in the CDR3. The V segment lost 4 bases and the J segment 4 bases; nucleotides outside the gene matches: 7. Germline loops: CDR1 MNHEY, CDR2 SVGAGI.